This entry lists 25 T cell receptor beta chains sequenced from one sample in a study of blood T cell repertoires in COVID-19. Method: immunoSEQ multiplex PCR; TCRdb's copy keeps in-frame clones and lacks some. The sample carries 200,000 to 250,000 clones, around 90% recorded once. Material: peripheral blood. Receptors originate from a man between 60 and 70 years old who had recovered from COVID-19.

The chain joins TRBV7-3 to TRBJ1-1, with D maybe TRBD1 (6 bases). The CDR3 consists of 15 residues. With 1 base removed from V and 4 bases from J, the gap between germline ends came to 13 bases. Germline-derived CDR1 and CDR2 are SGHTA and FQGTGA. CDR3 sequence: CASSLRGGVGTEAFF. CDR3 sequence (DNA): TGTGCCAGCAGCTTAAGAGGGGGTGTGGGCACTGAAGCTTTCTTT.

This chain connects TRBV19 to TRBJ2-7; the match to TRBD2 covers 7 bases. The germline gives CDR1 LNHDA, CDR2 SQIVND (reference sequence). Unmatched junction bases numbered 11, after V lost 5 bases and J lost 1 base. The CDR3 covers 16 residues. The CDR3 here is CASSYSGRAQSYEQYF. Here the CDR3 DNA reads TGTGCCAGTAGTTACTCGGGGAGGGCGCAGTCCTACGAGCAGTACTTC.

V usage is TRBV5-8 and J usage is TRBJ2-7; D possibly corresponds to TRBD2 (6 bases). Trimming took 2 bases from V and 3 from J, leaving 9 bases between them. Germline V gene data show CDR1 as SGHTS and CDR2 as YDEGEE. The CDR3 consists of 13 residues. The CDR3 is CASSLGTGYEQYF. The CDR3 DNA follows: TGTGCCAGCAGCTTAGGGACTGGCTACGAGCAGTACTTC.

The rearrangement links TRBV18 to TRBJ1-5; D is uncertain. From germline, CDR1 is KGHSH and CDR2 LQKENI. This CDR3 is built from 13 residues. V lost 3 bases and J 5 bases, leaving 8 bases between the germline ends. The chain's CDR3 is CASSPSLDQPQHF. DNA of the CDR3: TGTGCCAGCTCACCGTCGTTAGATCAGCCCCAGCATTTT.

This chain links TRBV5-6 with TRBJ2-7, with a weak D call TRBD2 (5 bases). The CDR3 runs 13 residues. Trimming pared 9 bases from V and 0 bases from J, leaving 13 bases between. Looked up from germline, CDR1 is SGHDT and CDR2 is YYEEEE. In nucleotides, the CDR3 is TGTGCCACCTGGGAGTCGGGCTCCTACGAGCAGTACTTC. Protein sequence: CATWESGSYEQYF.

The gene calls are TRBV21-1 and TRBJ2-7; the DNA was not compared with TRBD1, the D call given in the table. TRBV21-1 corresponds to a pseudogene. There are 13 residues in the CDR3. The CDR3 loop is CASGTGGDYEQYF. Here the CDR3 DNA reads TGTGCCAGCGGGACAGGGGGGGACTACGAGCAGTACTTC.

CDR3 amino acids: CASTPGQAANQPQHF. The CDR3 nucleotides are TGTGCCAGCACCCCTGGACAGGCAGCCAATCAGCCCCAGCATTTT. The chain joins TRBV2 to TRBJ1-5, with 7 nucleotides matching TRBD1. V lost 7 bases and J lost 3; bases outside the gene matches: 9. The CDR3 is 15 amino acids. Germline V gives CDR1 SNHLY, CDR2 FYNNEI.

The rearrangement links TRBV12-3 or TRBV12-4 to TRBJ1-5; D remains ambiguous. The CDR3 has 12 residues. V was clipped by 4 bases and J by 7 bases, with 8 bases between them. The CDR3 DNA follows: TGTGCCAGCAGTTCGAGGGCACAGCCCCAGCATTTT. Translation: CASSSRAQPQHF.

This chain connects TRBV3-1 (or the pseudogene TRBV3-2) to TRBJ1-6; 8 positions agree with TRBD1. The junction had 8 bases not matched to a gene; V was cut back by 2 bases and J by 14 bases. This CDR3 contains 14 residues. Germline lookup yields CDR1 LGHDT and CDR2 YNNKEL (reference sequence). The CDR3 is CASSQFGQGIALHF. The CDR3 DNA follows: TGTGCCAGCAGCCAATTCGGACAGGGTATCGCCCTCCACTTT.

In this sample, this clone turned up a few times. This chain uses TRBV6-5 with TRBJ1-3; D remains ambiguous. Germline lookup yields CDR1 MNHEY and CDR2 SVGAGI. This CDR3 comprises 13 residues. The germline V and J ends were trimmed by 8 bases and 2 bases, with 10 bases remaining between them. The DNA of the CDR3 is TGTGCCAGCTGCAGCGGGGCTGGAAACACCATATATTTT. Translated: CASCSGAGNTIYF.

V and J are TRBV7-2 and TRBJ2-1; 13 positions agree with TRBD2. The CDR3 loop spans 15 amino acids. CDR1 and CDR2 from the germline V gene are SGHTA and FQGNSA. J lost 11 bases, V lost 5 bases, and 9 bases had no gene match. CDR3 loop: CASSPLGLAGKKQFF. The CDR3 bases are TGTGCCAGCAGCCCTCTGGGACTAGCGGGAAAAAAGCAGTTCTTC.

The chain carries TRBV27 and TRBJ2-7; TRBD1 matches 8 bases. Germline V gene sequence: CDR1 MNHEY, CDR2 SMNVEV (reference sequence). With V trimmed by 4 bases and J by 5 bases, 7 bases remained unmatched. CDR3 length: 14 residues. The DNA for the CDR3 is TGTGCCAGCAGTTCACGGACAGGGTGGCACGAGCAGTACTTC. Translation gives CASSSRTGWHEQYF.

The DNA of the CDR3 is TGTGCCAGCAGCCTACAGGGGGAAGAGACCCAGTACTTC. Encoded protein: CASSLQGEETQYF. The rearrangement links TRBV14 to TRBJ2-5; 8 bases agree with TRBD1. Per germline, CDR1 SGHDN and CDR2 FVKESK. J gave up 3 bases and V 4 bases, and 1 base lay outside the gene matches. The CDR3 runs 13 residues.

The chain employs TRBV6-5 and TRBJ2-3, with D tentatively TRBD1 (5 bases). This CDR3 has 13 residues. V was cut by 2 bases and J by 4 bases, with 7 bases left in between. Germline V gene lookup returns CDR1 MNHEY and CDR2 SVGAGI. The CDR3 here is CASSYDRADTQYF. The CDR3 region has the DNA TGTGCCAGCAGTTACGACAGAGCAGATACGCAGTATTTT.

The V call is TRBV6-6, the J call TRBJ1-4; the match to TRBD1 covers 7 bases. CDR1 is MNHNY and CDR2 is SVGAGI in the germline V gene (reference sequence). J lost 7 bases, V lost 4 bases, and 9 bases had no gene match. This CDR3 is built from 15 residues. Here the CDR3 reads CASSFQQGTGEKLFF. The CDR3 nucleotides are TGTGCCAGCAGTTTCCAACAGGGGACGGGTGAAAAACTGTTTTTT.

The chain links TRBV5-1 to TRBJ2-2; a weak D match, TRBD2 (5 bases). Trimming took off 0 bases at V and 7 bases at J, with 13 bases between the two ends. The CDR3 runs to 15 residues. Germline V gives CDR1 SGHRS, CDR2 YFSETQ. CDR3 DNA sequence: TGCGCCAGCAGCTTGGCCGGGGTACGGGGCGGGGAGCTGTTTTTT. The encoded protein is CASSLAGVRGGELFF. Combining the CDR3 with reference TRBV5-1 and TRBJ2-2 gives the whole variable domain KAGVTQTPRYLIKTRGQQVTLSCSPISGHRSVSWYQQTPGQGLQFLFEYFSETQRNKGNFPGRFSGRQFSNSRSEMNVSTLELGDSALYLCASSLAGVRGGELFFGEGSRLTVL.

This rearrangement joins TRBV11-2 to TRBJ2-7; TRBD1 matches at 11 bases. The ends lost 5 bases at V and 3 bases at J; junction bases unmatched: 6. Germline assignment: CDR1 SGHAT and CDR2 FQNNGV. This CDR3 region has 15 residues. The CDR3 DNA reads TGTGCCAGCAGCGACGGGACAGGGGGAATCTACGAGCAGTACTTC. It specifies CASSDGTGGIYEQYF.

This CDR3 reads CASSLTGLSNQPQHF. As DNA, the CDR3 is TGTGCCAGCAGCTTGACAGGACTTAGCAATCAGCCCCAGCATTTT. V is TRBV9 and J is TRBJ1-5; D may be TRBD1 (6 bases). The length of the CDR3 is 15 residues. V shed 4 bases and J shed 0 bases, with 11 bases lying between them. The germline V gene has CDR1 SGDLS and CDR2 YYNGEE.

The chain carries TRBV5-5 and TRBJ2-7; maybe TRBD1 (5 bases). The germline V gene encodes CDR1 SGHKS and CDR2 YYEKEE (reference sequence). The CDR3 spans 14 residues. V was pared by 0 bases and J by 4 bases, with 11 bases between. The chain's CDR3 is CASSLEVGAYEQYF. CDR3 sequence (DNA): TGTGCCAGCAGCTTGGAGGTAGGGGCTTACGAGCAGTACTTC.

For the CDR3, the DNA is TGTGCCAGCAAGGGGACTAGCGGCTACAATGAGCAGTTCTTC. Its translation: CASKGTSGYNEQFF. The rearrangement links TRBV6-5 to TRBJ2-1; 11 bases align to TRBD2. The CDR3 is 14 residues long. In germline, CDR1 is MNHEY, CDR2 SVGAGI. The trim removed 7 bases at V and 3 bases at J, leaving 2 bases unmatched.

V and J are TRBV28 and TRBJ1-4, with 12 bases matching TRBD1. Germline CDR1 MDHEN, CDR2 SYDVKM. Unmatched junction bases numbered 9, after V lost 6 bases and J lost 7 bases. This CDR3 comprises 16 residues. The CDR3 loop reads CASSSGTGGLREKLFF. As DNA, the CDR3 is TGTGCCAGCAGCTCCGGGACAGGGGGCTTACGTGAAAAACTGTTTTTT. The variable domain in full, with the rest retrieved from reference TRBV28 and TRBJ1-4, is DVKVTQSSRYLVKRTGEKVFLECVQDMDHENMFWYRQDPGLGLRLIYFSYDVKMKEKGDIPEGYSVSREKKERFSLILESASTNQTSMYLCASSSGTGGLREKLFFGSGTQLSVL.

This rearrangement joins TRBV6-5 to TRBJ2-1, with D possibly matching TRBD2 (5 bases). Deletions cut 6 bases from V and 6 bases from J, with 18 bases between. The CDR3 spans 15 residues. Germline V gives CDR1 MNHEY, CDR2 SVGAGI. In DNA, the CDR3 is TGTGCCAGCAGCAGGATCTCAGCCGGGGTCAATGAGCAGTTCTTC. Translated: CASSRISAGVNEQFF.

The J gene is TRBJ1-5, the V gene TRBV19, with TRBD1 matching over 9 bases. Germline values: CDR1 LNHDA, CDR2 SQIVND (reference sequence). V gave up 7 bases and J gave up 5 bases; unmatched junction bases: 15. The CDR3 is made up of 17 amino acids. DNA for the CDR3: TGTGCCAGTAAACACTGGGGGACAGGGAATGTGGATCAGCCCCAGCATTTT. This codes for CASKHWGTGNVDQPQHF.

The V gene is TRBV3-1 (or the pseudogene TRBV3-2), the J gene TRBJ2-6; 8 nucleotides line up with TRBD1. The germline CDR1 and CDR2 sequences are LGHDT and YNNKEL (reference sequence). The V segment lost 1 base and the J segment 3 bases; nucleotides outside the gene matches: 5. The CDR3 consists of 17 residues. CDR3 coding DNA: TGTGCCAGCAGCCAAGGGGCAGGGGGCTTTGGGGCCAACGTCCTGACTTTC. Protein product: CASSQGAGGFGANVLTF.

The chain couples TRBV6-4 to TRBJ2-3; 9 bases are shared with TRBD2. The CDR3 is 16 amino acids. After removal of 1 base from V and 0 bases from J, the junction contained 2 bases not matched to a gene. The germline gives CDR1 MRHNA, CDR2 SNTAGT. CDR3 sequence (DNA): TGTGCCAGCAGTGACTTTAGCGGGAGAAGCACAGATACGCAGTATTTT. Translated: CASSDFSGRSTDTQYF.